This passage covers 25 T cell receptor beta chains from one sample sequenced in a study of blood T cell repertoires in COVID-19. Using immunoSEQ multiplex PCR, the repertoire was profiled, and TCRdb retains in-frame clones only, with some absent. This sample has roughly 140,000 clones, with around 90% found just once. Material: peripheral blood. These receptors were taken from a woman aged 45-59 years with acute or convalescent COVID-19.

About this clone itself: This same CDR3 is encoded by further DNA sequences in the sample. The chain has TRBV6-5 and TRBJ1-5, with a weak D call TRBD1 (5 bases). The germline gives CDR1 MNHEY, CDR2 SVGAGI. There are 15 residues in the CDR3. V lost 0 bases, J lost 2 bases, and 8 bases lay in between. The CDR3 protein is CASSYSQGGNQPQHF. CDR3 DNA: TGTGCCAGCAGTTACTCGCAGGGCGGCAATCAGCCCCAGCATTTT.

This chain joins TRBV3-1 (or the pseudogene TRBV3-2) and TRBJ2-5; perhaps TRBD1 as D (5 bases). Trimming took off 2 bases at V and 4 bases at J, with 14 bases between the two ends. CDR3 length equals 15 residues. Germline CDR1 LGHDT, CDR2 YNNKEL (reference sequence). CDR3 amino acids: CASSQTDSPRETQYF. In DNA form, the CDR3 reads TGTGCCAGCAGCCAAACCGACAGCCCGAGAGAGACCCAGTACTTC.

The chain employs TRBV7-8 and TRBJ1-2; D is possibly TRBD1 (6 bases). V lost 2 bases and J 2 bases, leaving 21 bases between the germline ends. CDR3 length: 18 amino acids. Germline V gene data show CDR1 as SGHVS and CDR2 as FQNEAQ. CDR3 protein: CASSLLSARPQGNYGYTF. DNA of the CDR3: TGTGCCAGCAGCTTATTGTCCGCTCGGCCGCAGGGGAACTATGGCTACACCTTC.

This chain connects TRBV19 to TRBJ1-5; TRBD1 agrees at 9 bases. Losses at the gene ends were 3 bases for V and 6 bases for J; bases not matched to a gene: 3. Germline V CDR1 and CDR2: LNHDA, SQIVND (reference sequence). The CDR3 covers 14 residues. The CDR3 DNA reads as TGTGCCAGTAGTATTGGGACAGGGACTCAGCCCCAGCATTTT. Protein sequence: CASSIGTGTQPQHF.

This chain links TRBV4-1 with TRBJ1-1, with 9 bases aligning to TRBD1. The ends lost 6 bases at V and 1 base at J; junction bases unmatched: 9. CDR3 length: 16 residues. Germline V gene data show CDR1 as MGHRA and CDR2 as YSYEKL. The CDR3 spells CASRSSPGQGNTEAFF. The DNA for the CDR3 is TGCGCCAGCAGGTCCTCTCCGGGACAGGGGAACACTGAAGCTTTCTTT.

CDR3 nucleotides: TGTGCCAGCAGCTTAACCGCTAGCGGGGGGGCGGTCTATGAGCAGTTCTTC. The encoded protein is CASSLTASGGAVYEQFF. The V call is TRBV7-3, the J call TRBJ2-1, with 12 bases identical to TRBD2. CDR1 and CDR2 (germline): SGHTA, FQGTGA. Trimming at V came to 0 bases and at J to 8 bases, leaving 8 bases not matched to a gene. There are 17 residues in the CDR3.

The V call is TRBV7-9, the J call TRBJ1-2, with TRBD1 matching 7 bases. Germline CDR1 SEHNR, CDR2 FQNEAQ (reference sequence). V trimming: 6 bases; J trimming: 4 bases; junction bases outside the gene matches: 11. The CDR3 has 15 residues. The CDR3 region is CASSLTLPGGYGYTF. CDR3 DNA sequence: TGTGCCAGCAGTCTCACACTTCCAGGGGGCTATGGCTACACCTTC. The whole variable domain, remainder taken from reference TRBV7-9 and TRBJ1-2, is DTGVSQNPRHKITKRGQNVTFRCDPISEHNRLYWYRQTLGQGPEFLTYFQNEAQLEKSRLLSDRFSAERPKGSFSTLEIQRTEQGDSAMYLCASSLTLPGGYGYTFGSGTRLTVV.

V usage is TRBV2 and J usage is TRBJ2-7; D call uncertain. The germline gives CDR1 SNHLY, CDR2 FYNNEI. The CDR3 loop spans 14 amino acids. The ends were cut back, 9 bases at V and 4 bases at J, with 19 bases in the middle. The CDR3 region is CASSPTELSYEQYF. CDR3 bases: TGTGCCAGTTCCCCAACAGAGCTATCGTACGAGCAGTACTTC.

J is TRBJ2-7 and V is TRBV7-8, with 10 nucleotides matching TRBD2. Germline lookup yields CDR1 SGHVS and CDR2 FQNEAQ. After removal of 0 bases from V and 1 base from J, the junction contained 9 bases not matched to a gene. CDR3 length equals 18 residues. For the CDR3, the DNA is TGTGCCAGCAGCTTAGCGAGCTCTAGCGGGAGATTATCCTACGAGCAGTACTTC. Protein: CASSLASSSGRLSYEQYF.

The chain couples TRBV18 to TRBJ1-2; 10 bases match TRBD1. V lost 4 bases to trimming and J lost 8 bases; unmatched junction nucleotides: 4. CDR3 length equals 13 residues. The germline gives CDR1 KGHSH, CDR2 LQKENI. Here the CDR3 reads CASSRGTGEGYTF. The CDR3 bases are TGTGCCAGCTCACGAGGGACAGGGGAAGGCTACACCTTC. Supplemented by reference TRBV18 and TRBJ1-2, the full variable domain reads NAGVMQNPRHLVRRRGQEARLRCSPMKGHSHVYWYRQLPEEGLKFMVYLQKENIIDESGMPKERFSAEFPKEGPSILRIQQVVRGDSAAYFCASSRGTGEGYTFGSGTRLTVV.

This chain connects TRBV29-1 to TRBJ1-2; D not certain. V was clipped by 6 bases and J by 1 base, with 9 bases between them. Germline CDR1 is SQVTM and CDR2 is ANQGSEA. The length of the CDR3 is 12 residues. CDR3 DNA: TGCAGCGTCGGAGGGCTTAACTATGGCTACACCTTC. It is translated as CSVGGLNYGYTF.

This clone was seen once. The rearrangement uses TRBV11-3 and TRBJ1-4, with a tentative D call TRBD1 (6 bases). Per the germline V gene, CDR1 is SGHNT and CDR2 is YENEEA. V lost 2 bases, J lost 6 bases, and 16 bases lay in between. The CDR3 totals 16 residues. The CDR3 is CASSLYAGTLDEKLFF. CDR3 nucleotides: TGTGCCAGCAGCTTATACGCTGGGACATTGGATGAAAAACTGTTTTTT.

J is TRBJ2-5 and V is TRBV6-1; tentative D call: TRBD1 (6 bases). The CDR3 totals 16 residues. Between the trimmed V and J ends, which lost 0 bases and 0 bases, there was a span of 11 bases. Looked up from germline, CDR1 is MNHNS and CDR2 is SASEGT. CDR3 nucleotide sequence: TGTGCCAGCAGTGAAGCGGGACAATCGTACCAAGAGACCCAGTACTTC. It codes for CASSEAGQSYQETQYF.

This clone was seen more than once but under ten times. The chain employs TRBV7-8 and TRBJ2-1, with D tentatively TRBD1 (6 bases). Germline CDR1 reads SGHVS; CDR2 reads FQNEAQ. There are 16 residues in the CDR3. V was trimmed by 3 bases and J by 4 bases, leaving 16 bases between them. The CDR3: CASSLYRDRPYNEQFF. The CDR3 DNA follows: TGTGCCAGCAGCTTGTATCGTGACAGGCCTTACAATGAGCAGTTCTTC.

V gene TRBV30 combines with J gene TRBJ2-7, with D maybe TRBD2 (5 bases). The CDR3 is 13 residues long. V dropped 4 bases and J dropped 3 bases, with 13 bases sitting between them. CDR1 and CDR2 from the germline V gene are GTSNPN and SVGIG (reference sequence). The CDR3 sequence is CAWKARGLYEQYF. The DNA of the CDR3 is TGTGCCTGGAAAGCCCGAGGGCTCTACGAGCAGTACTTC.

This chain uses TRBV5-1 with TRBJ2-2, with D possibly TRBD1 on 5 matching bases. The germline V gene has CDR1 SGHRS and CDR2 YFSETQ. This CDR3 is built from 16 residues. The ends were cut back, 0 bases at V and 1 base at J, with 10 bases in the middle. This CDR3 reads CASSLEPQGNTGELFF. The CDR3 coding sequence is TGCGCCAGCAGCTTGGAGCCTCAGGGGAACACCGGGGAGCTGTTTTTT.

V is TRBV5-5 and J is TRBJ2-7; D is unclear. Germline CDR1 reads SGHKS; CDR2 reads YYEKEE (reference sequence). With 4 bases removed from V and 1 base from J, the gap between germline ends came to 3 bases. The CDR3 is 11 residues long. The CDR3 DNA sequence: TGTGCCAGCAGCGTATCCTACGAGCAGTACTTC. Its translation: CASSVSYEQYF.

The genes are TRBV3-1 (or the pseudogene TRBV3-2) and TRBJ2-1, with 11 nucleotides matching TRBD2. CDR3 length: 17 amino acids. Germline V CDR1 and CDR2: LGHDT, YNNKEL (reference sequence). Losses at the gene ends were 0 bases for V and 7 bases for J; bases not matched to a gene: 8. CDR3 coding DNA: TGTGCCAGCAGCCAAGAATCACTAGCGGGAGTAGTAAATGAGCAGTTCTTC. Amino acids: CASSQESLAGVVNEQFF.

The rearrangement links TRBV10-3 to TRBJ2-5; D might be TRBD2 (5 bases). The CDR3 loop spans 14 amino acids. CDR1 and CDR2 (germline): ENHRY, SYGVKD. V was trimmed by 2 bases and J by 1 base, leaving 8 bases between them. CDR3 DNA: TGTGCCATCAGTGAGGCGGGTGCCCAAGAGACCCAGTACTTC. It translates to CAISEAGAQETQYF.

The J gene is TRBJ1-2, the V gene TRBV7-9, with TRBD1 matching over 7 bases. The CDR3 consists of 13 residues. Per germline, CDR1 SEHNR and CDR2 FQNEAQ (reference sequence). Trimming cost V 4 bases and J 4 bases; bases outside gene matches: 3. CDR3 in amino acids: CASSSGQVYGYTF. Written as DNA, the CDR3 is TGTGCCAGCAGCTCCGGACAGGTCTATGGCTACACCTTC.

The rearrangement links TRBV5-6 to TRBJ1-1; D remains ambiguous. Trimming shortened V by 2 bases and J by 1 base, and 6 bases separated the two germline ends. CDR1 is SGHDT and CDR2 is YYEEEE in the germline V gene. This CDR3 comprises 13 residues. The CDR3 loop reads CASSFQANTEAFF. In DNA, the CDR3 is TGTGCCAGCAGCTTTCAGGCGAACACTGAAGCTTTCTTT.

The genes are TRBV7-2 and TRBJ1-2, with a weak D call TRBD1 (5 bases). CDR3 length: 13 residues. V lost 4 bases, J lost 8 bases, and 14 bases lay in between. Per germline, CDR1 SGHTA and CDR2 FQGNSA. CDR3 nucleotide sequence: TGTGCCAGCAGCTCGGGACTGCTGGTCGGCTACACCTTC. Its protein is CASSSGLLVGYTF.

The count of this clone is one. Other DNA variants within this sample encode the same CDR3. The V gene is TRBV20-1, the J gene TRBJ1-2; 9 bases align to TRBD1. The CDR3 covers 11 residues. Germline loops: CDR1 DFQATT, CDR2 SNEGSKA (reference sequence). V was clipped by 6 bases and J by 8 bases; unmatched bases: 4. The CDR3 sequence: CSAGTGYGYTF. The CDR3 coding sequence is TGCAGTGCCGGGACAGGGTACGGCTACACCTTC.

The chain couples TRBV27 to TRBJ1-5; TRBD1 matches at 7 bases. The trim removed 3 bases at V and 4 bases at J, leaving 6 bases unmatched. The CDR3 length is 15 residues. Per germline, CDR1 MNHEY and CDR2 SMNVEV (reference sequence). For the CDR3, the DNA is TGTGCCAGCAGTTTCGCGACAGGGAGGAATCAGCCCCAGCATTTT. It codes for CASSFATGRNQPQHF.

The chain has TRBV7-9 and TRBJ2-2, with 12 bases matching TRBD2. Germline V gene data show CDR1 as SEHNR and CDR2 as FQNEAQ (reference sequence). The V segment lost 1 base and the J segment 1 base; nucleotides outside the gene matches: 4. The CDR3 spans 18 residues. CDR3 sequence reads: CASSLGLAGEGNTGELFF. Here the CDR3 DNA reads TGTGCCAGCAGCTTAGGACTAGCGGGAGAAGGGAACACCGGGGAGCTGTTTTTT.